This T cell receptor (beta chain) derives from a study of tumor and adjacent non-tumor tissue in lung cancer. Study overall: The cohort had under 15 adenocarcinoma, 2 squamous cell and 1 small cell patients. The study's findings and limits: Normal lung showed higher cumulative top 100 clone frequency than tumor. Shorter survival was associated with higher TCR diversity in tumors.

TCRbeta libraries were built with three rounds of nested PCR, modified from ARM-PCR. TCRdb reprocessed the multiplex PCR reads with MiXCR, giving one entry per CDR3 protein. The repertoire consists of some 77,000 distinct CDR3 sequences, with under 70% occurring once and the leading ten covering roughly 12%. Trimming took 0 bases from V and 0 from J, leaving 4 bases between them. There are 14 residues in the CDR3. The germline gives CDR1 WSHSY, CDR2 SAAADI. RNA was extracted from bulk tissue without any cell sorting. This clonotype came up many times. Its target is not known. The J gene is TRBJ2-3, the V gene TRBV10-2; D gene uncertain. This clonotype originated in a woman in her seventies with non-small cell lung cancer. The specimen sequenced was lung tumor tissue. The CDR3 coding sequence is TGCGCCAGCAGTGAGTCCAGGAGCACAGATACGCAGTATTTT. This encodes CASSESRSTDTQYF.